This record covers a single T cell receptor (beta chain). The data were taken from a study of shared clonotypes between healthy human individuals. About the study: The composition of the donors was two women and a few men aged 18 to 49.

Trimming removed 8 bases from V and 5 bases from J, with 10 bases in between. Germline-derived CDR1 and CDR2 are LNHDA and SQIVND (reference sequence). This CDR3 is built from 12 residues. Negatively enriched CD4+ T cells were divided by CD45RA into naive and memory. Some clones are missing from TCRdb's copy, which holds only in-frame ones; the method was immunoSEQ multiplex PCR. Here the sample spans more than 900,000 clones, around three quarters being singletons. This TCR came from a man aged 18 to 35 in good health. Some clones in this sample may be carry-over from other donors' samples. The J gene is TRBJ1-5, the V gene TRBV19; TRBD1 might be the D (6 bases). Material for sequencing was memory CD4+ T cells from PBMCs. Subset specified: CD45RA-negative fraction. The CDR3 sequence is CASGEGDQPQHF. In DNA form, the CDR3 reads TGTGCCAGTGGGGAGGGGGATCAGCCCCAGCATTTT.